These 5 T cell receptor beta chains share one sample of origin, sequenced in a study of cytomegalovirus exposure and HLA in healthy donors. The method was immunoSEQ multiplex PCR; TCRdb's version includes in-frame clones alone and lacks a portion of them. The sample lists about 56,000 clones, roughly nine tenths occurring once. Sample: PBMCs. These receptors were collected from a woman younger than 35 in good health and CMV-seronegative.

The rearrangement joins TRBV5-6 to TRBJ2-7, with D possibly matching TRBD2 (5 bases). CDR3 length: 13 residues. Germline loops: CDR1 SGHDT, CDR2 YYEEEE. Deletions cut 4 bases from V and 5 bases from J, with 13 bases between. The CDR3 loop is CASSQPGVHEQYF. The CDR3 DNA reads as TGTGCCAGCAGCCAACCCGGGGTCCACGAGCAGTACTTC.

In this sample, this clone turned up a few times. The chain joins TRBV19 to TRBJ2-3; TRBD1 aligns across 8 bases. V lost 7 bases to trimming and J lost 6 bases; unmatched junction nucleotides: 6. The CDR3 totals 13 residues. Germline V lookup: CDR1 LNHDA, CDR2 SQIVND (reference sequence). The CDR3 spells CASIPRGLDTQYF. The DNA for the CDR3 is TGTGCCAGTATCCCCAGGGGGCTCGATACGCAGTATTTT.

This chain connects TRBV2 to TRBJ2-5; the match to TRBD2 covers 10 bases. J lost 5 bases, V lost 2 bases, and 8 bases had no gene match. The CDR3 spans 16 residues. The germline V gene encodes CDR1 SNHLY and CDR2 FYNNEI. The CDR3 protein is CASSESASGSGETQYF. The CDR3 bases are TGTGCCAGCAGTGAATCGGCTAGCGGGAGTGGGGAGACCCAGTACTTC.

This clone was found once. The J gene is TRBJ2-2, the V gene TRBV2; TRBD1 aligns across 7 bases. This CDR3 has 17 residues. Trimming took 5 bases from V and 6 from J; bases not matched to a gene: 15. Germline CDR1 is SNHLY and CDR2 is FYNNEI. This CDR3 is CASSPKRDSWAPGELFF. The CDR3 DNA reads TGTGCCAGCAGTCCAAAAAGGGACAGCTGGGCACCCGGGGAGCTGTTTTTT.

CDR3 protein: CAWSVPEARIYTKGDPGELFF. DNA for the CDR3: TGTGCCTGGAGTGTACCTGAAGCGCGAATTTATACTAAGGGGGACCCCGGGGAGCTGTTTTTT. This chain uses TRBV30 with TRBJ2-2, with D perhaps matching TRBD1 (6 bases). The germline CDR1 and CDR2 sequences are GTSNPN and SVGIG (reference sequence). This CDR3 comprises 21 residues. Trimming took 0 bases from V and 6 from J, leaving 32 bases between them.